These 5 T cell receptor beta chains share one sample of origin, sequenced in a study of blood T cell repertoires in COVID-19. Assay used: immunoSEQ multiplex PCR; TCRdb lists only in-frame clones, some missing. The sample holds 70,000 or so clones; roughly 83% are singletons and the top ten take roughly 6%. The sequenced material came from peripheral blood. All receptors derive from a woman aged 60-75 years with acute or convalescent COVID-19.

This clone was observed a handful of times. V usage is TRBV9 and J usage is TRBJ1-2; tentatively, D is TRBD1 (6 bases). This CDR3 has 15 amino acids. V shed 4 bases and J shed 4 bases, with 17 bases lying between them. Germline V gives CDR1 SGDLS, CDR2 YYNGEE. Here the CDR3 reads CASSPTGKVGYGYTF. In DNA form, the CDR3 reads TGTGCCAGCAGCCCTACAGGGAAGGTGGGCTATGGCTACACCTTC.

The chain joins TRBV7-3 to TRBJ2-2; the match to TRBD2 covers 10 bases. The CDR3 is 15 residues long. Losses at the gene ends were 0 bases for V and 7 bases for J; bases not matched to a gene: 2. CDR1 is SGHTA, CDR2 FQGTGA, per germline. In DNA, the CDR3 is TGTGCCAGCAGCTTAACACTAGCGGGGTACGGGGAGCTGTTTTTT. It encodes CASSLTLAGYGELFF.

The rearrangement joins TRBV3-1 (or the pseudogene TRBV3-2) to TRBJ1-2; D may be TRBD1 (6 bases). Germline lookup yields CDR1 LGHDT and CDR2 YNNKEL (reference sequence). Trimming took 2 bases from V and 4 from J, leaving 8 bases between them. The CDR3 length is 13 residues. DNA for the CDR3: TGTGCCAGCAGCCAACAGGGGAGCTATGGCTACACCTTC. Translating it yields CASSQQGSYGYTF.

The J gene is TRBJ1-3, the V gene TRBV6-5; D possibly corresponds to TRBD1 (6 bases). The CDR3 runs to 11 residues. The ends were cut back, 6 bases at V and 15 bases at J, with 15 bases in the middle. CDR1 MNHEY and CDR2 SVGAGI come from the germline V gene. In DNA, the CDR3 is TGTGCCAGCAGCTTCGGACAGTCGACATATTTT. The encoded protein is CASSFGQSTYF.

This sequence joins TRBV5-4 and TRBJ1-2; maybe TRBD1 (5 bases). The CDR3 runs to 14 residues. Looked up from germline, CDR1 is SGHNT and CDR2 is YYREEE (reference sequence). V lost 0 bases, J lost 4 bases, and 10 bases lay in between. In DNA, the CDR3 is TGTGCCAGCAGCTTGGGCGGGGGAGGCTATGGCTACACCTTC. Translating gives CASSLGGGGYGYTF.